Below, one T cell receptor (beta chain) is given with its context. This specimen belongs to a study of OX40 agonist ivuxolimab in advanced cancers. Study overall: An anti-OX40 (CD134) antibody with agonistic activity, ivuxolimab, was administered to patients. Of mixed ages from about 20 to 90 and averaging roughly 60 years, the group was around 78% male.

Using immunoSEQ multiplex PCR, the repertoire was profiled, and TCRdb retains in-frame clones only, with some absent. The repertoire holds under 60,000 clones, with less than 90% as singletons. The trim removed 1 base at V and 7 bases at J, leaving 7 bases unmatched. Germline CDR1 reads SGHNT; CDR2 reads YYREEE (reference sequence). The CDR3 covers 15 residues. V usage is TRBV5-4 and J usage is TRBJ2-1, with TRBD1 identical over 8 bases. The source was CD4+ or CD8+ T cells sorted from blood, collected in a trial of the OX40 agonist ivuxolimab. This receptor was identified in an adult with an advanced solid tumor such as melanoma, head and neck, liver or kidney cancer. This CDR3 is CASSLQGQGGNEQFF. The CDR3 DNA sequence: TGTGCCAGCAGCTTGCAAGGACAGGGTGGGAATGAGCAGTTCTTC.